Following are 28 T cell receptor beta chains from one sample sequenced in a study of early T cells in non-severe SARS-CoV-2 infection. One entry per CDR3 protein, called by TCRdb with MiXCR from the 5' RACE reads. The table includes about 30,000 distinct CDR3 sequences, 3% to 5% detected once. Sample: whole blood. All receptors derive from an adult who was a healthcare worker with PCR-confirmed SARS-CoV-2 infection or an uninfected control (not recorded which).

The sample holds a few counts of this clonotype. The chain recombines TRBV30 with TRBJ2-7; possible D gene TRBD2, 6 bases. Germline V gene data show CDR1 as GTSNPN and CDR2 as SVGIG (reference sequence). The CDR3 length is 13 residues. V lost 4 bases and J lost 0, with 10 bases in between. The CDR3, as DNA: TGTGCCTGGAATCGCGGGACCTCCTACGAGCAGTACTTC. It is translated as CAWNRGTSYEQYF. The complete variable domain, with remaining parts taken from reference TRBV30 and TRBJ2-7, reads SQTIHQWPATLVQPVGSPLSLECTVEGTSNPNLYWYRQAAGRGLQLLFYSVGIGQISSEVPQNLSASRPQDRQFILSSKKLLLSDSGFYLCAWNRGTSYEQYFGPGTRLTVT.

This clonotype appeared many times. The chain carries TRBV19 and TRBJ2-7; 11 nucleotides agree with TRBD1. Germline values: CDR1 LNHDA, CDR2 SQIVND (reference sequence). V shed 5 bases and J 4 bases; nucleotides not matched to a gene: 1. This CDR3 has 13 amino acids. Here the CDR3 reads CASSRDRGYEQYF. DNA of the CDR3: TGTGCCAGTAGTCGGGACAGGGGGTACGAGCAGTACTTC.

This clonotype was seen repeatedly, ten times or more. This chain connects TRBV30 to TRBJ1-6; unclear D gene. V was pared by 8 bases and J by 6 bases, with 14 bases between. The length of the CDR3 is 13 residues. Germline V gene lookup returns CDR1 GTSNPN and CDR2 SVGIG (reference sequence). The CDR3 coding sequence is TGTGCCGCACCGCTGGAGGGTAATTCACCCCTCCACTTT. Its protein is CAAPLEGNSPLHF.

Note on this clonotype: A much larger clone lies a single base off, so this may be a read error. V gene TRBV29-1 combines with J gene TRBJ2-3; tentative D call: TRBD1 (6 bases). This CDR3 is built from 15 residues. Germline values: CDR1 SQVTM, CDR2 ANQGSEA. CDR3 residues: CSVVPLGAVTDMQYF. CDR3 DNA: TGCAGCGTTGTTCCATTGGGGGCCGTCACAGATATGCAGTATTTT.

This clonotype showed up many times. The V gene is TRBV11-2, the J gene TRBJ2-1; no definite D call. The CDR3 loop spans 12 amino acids. CDR1 SGHAT and CDR2 FQNNGV come from the germline V gene. With 4 bases removed from V and 7 bases from J, the gap between germline ends came to 8 bases. The CDR3 DNA reads TGTGCCAGCAGCTGGGCCGGAAATGAGCAGTTCTTC. Amino acid sequence: CASSWAGNEQFF.

This clonotype has a count of ten or more. V usage is TRBV2 and J usage is TRBJ2-2; 8 bases match TRBD2. J lost 6 bases, V lost 5 bases, and 11 bases had no gene match. The CDR3 covers 16 residues. Germline V CDR1 and CDR2: SNHLY, FYNNEI. The DNA of the CDR3 is TGTGCCAGCAGTCCTTTGGGGAGCGGGAGCTCCGGGGAGCTGTTTTTT. The encoded protein is CASSPLGSGSSGELFF. Together with reference TRBV2 and TRBJ2-2, the CDR3 gives the full variable domain: EPEVTQTPSHQVTQMGQEVILRCVPISNHLYFYWYRQILGQKVEFLVSFYNNEISEKSEIFDDQFSVERPDGSNFTLKIRSTKLEDSAMYFCASSPLGSGSSGELFFGEGSRLTVL.

The sample holds many counts of this clonotype. This chain uses TRBV10-3 with TRBJ2-7; D remains unclear. The CDR3 sequence is 13 residues long. From germline, CDR1 is ENHRY and CDR2 SYGVKD. Trimming stripped 5 bases from V and 0 bases from J, with 8 bases between. This CDR3 reads CAISLQRSYEQYF. The CDR3 DNA is TGTGCCATCAGTTTACAGCGCTCCTACGAGCAGTACTTC.

This clonotype was picked up many times. The V call is TRBV7-2, the J call TRBJ1-1; D is undetermined. Germline V CDR1 and CDR2: SGHTA, FQGNSA. V was shortened by 4 bases and J by 2 bases, with 14 bases between the two germline ends. CDR3 size: 15 residues. The CDR3 region is CASSSLRLKNTEAFF. For the CDR3, the DNA is TGTGCCAGCAGCTCCCTGAGACTGAAAAACACTGAAGCTTTCTTT. Using reference TRBV7-2 and TRBJ1-1 for the parts outside the CDR3, the full variable domain is GAGVSQSPSNKVTEKGKDVELRCDPISGHTALYWYRQSLGQGLEFLIYFQGNSAPDKSGLPSDRFSAERTGGSVSTLTIQRTQQEDSAVYLCASSSLRLKNTEAFFGQGTRLTVV.

This clonotype was seen at least ten times. V is TRBV10-3 and J is TRBJ1-1; 8 nucleotides match TRBD1. V lost 2 bases and J lost 3; bases outside the gene matches: 2. Germline V gene sequence: CDR1 ENHRY, CDR2 SYGVKD. This CDR3 is 14 amino acids long. For the CDR3, the DNA is TGTGCCATCAGTGAGGGACAGGGAGACACTGAAGCTTTCTTT. The encoded protein is CAISEGQGDTEAFF.

This clonotype was picked up one time. V gene TRBV4-3 combines with J gene TRBJ2-1, with 9 bases aligning to TRBD2. Germline V lookup: CDR1 LGHNA, CDR2 YSLEER. Trimming cost V 3 bases and J 6 bases; bases outside gene matches: 9. The CDR3 covers 16 residues. CDR3: CASSQDSGGPLNEQFF. The CDR3 DNA follows: TGCGCCAGCAGCCAGGATAGCGGGGGACCCCTCAATGAGCAGTTCTTC.

This clonotype was recorded at least ten times. This sequence joins TRBV27 and TRBJ2-7; 9 bases line up with TRBD1. The CDR3 sequence is 17 residues long. The ends lost 6 bases at V and 1 base at J; junction bases unmatched: 13. The germline V gene encodes CDR1 MNHEY and CDR2 SMNVEV (reference sequence). The CDR3 coding sequence is TGTGCCAGCAGGGCCGGGGTTAGGACAGGGGTGTCCTACGAGCAGTACTTC. Translated, it gives CASRAGVRTGVSYEQYF.

The rearrangement uses TRBV29-1 and TRBJ1-1; TRBD1 might be the D (6 bases). Per the germline V gene, CDR1 is SQVTM and CDR2 is ANQGSEA. Trimming took 7 bases from V and 0 from J, leaving 12 bases between them. CDR3 size: 13 residues. The DNA of the CDR3 is TGCAGCGGTGTGTGGGGGCTGAACACTGAAGCTTTCTTT. As protein: CSGVWGLNTEAFF.

The rearrangement joins TRBV11-2 to TRBJ2-2; 7 nucleotides match TRBD1. This CDR3 region has 16 residues. The germline CDR1 and CDR2 sequences are SGHAT and FQNNGV. V gave up 0 bases and J gave up 5 bases; unmatched junction bases: 6. CDR3 sequence reads: CASSLDPAGGTGELFF. The CDR3 region has the DNA TGTGCCAGCAGCTTAGATCCCGCAGGGGGTACCGGGGAGCTGTTTTTT. Together with reference TRBV11-2 and TRBJ2-2, the CDR3 gives the full variable domain: EAGVAQSPRYKIIEKRQSVAFWCNPISGHATLYWYQQILGQGPKLLIQFQNNGVVDDSQLPKDRFSAERLKGVDSTLKIQPAKLEDSAVYLCASSLDPAGGTGELFFGEGSRLTVL.

This clonotype was picked up a small number of times. The genes are TRBV7-2 and TRBJ2-1, with a possible D match to TRBD1 (5 bases). Trimming pared 5 bases from V and 1 base from J, leaving 12 bases between. CDR1 is SGHTA and CDR2 is FQGNSA in the germline V gene. The CDR3 is 15 residues long. The CDR3 region has the DNA TGTGCCAGCAGCCCAAGCCAGGGATCCTACAATGAGCAGTTCTTC. Translation gives CASSPSQGSYNEQFF.

In this sample, this clonotype turned up many times. J is TRBJ1-4 and V is TRBV29-1; TRBD1 is a possible D gene (6 bases). Trimming took 5 bases from V and 4 from J, leaving 11 bases between them. This CDR3 has 13 residues. Germline V lookup: CDR1 SQVTM, CDR2 ANQGSEA. The CDR3 sequence is CSVQTGFNEKLFF. In DNA form, the CDR3 reads TGCAGCGTTCAGACAGGCTTTAATGAAAAACTGTTTTTT.

This clonotype was seen at least ten times. J is TRBJ2-3 and V is TRBV5-1, with TRBD2 matching 8 bases. The junction had 13 bases not matched to a gene; V was cut back by 4 bases and J by 6 bases. CDR1 and CDR2 (germline): SGHRS, YFSETQ. The CDR3 runs to 16 residues. The CDR3 DNA reads TGCGCCAGCAGCCTTCCACAACTAGCGGAGGGGGATACGCAGTATTTT. Protein sequence: CASSLPQLAEGDTQYF.

This chain joins TRBV20-1 and TRBJ1-1; 9 bases line up with TRBD1. The CDR3 loop spans 13 amino acids. V gave up 6 bases and J gave up 7 bases; unmatched junction bases: 9. Germline CDR1 reads DFQATT; CDR2 reads SNEGSKA (reference sequence). CDR3 DNA: TGCAGTGCAACAGGACAGGGGAAGATTGAAGCTTTCTTT. Protein: CSATGQGKIEAFF.

There are many counts of this clonotype. The chain employs TRBV12-3 or TRBV12-4 and TRBJ2-3, with D uncertain. This CDR3 contains 12 residues. Trimming left V 2 bases short and J 5 bases short, with 5 bases between. The DNA of the CDR3 is TGTGCCAGCAGTTTAACGGTAGATACGCAGTATTTT. It encodes CASSLTVDTQYF.

This clonotype was detected a few times. The CDR3 is CASSLEIGYGYTF. The CDR3 bases are TGTGCCAGCAGCTTGGAGATCGGCTATGGCTACACCTTC. The rearrangement joins TRBV5-5 to TRBJ1-2; D unresolved. The CDR3 is 13 amino acids. The germline V gene encodes CDR1 SGHKS and CDR2 YYEKEE (reference sequence). V lost 0 bases and J lost 4, with 7 bases in between. The complete variable domain, with remaining parts taken from reference TRBV5-5 and TRBJ1-2, reads DAGVTQSPTHLIKTRGQQVTLRCSPISGHKSVSWYQQVLGQGPQFIFQYYEKEERGRGNFPDRFSARQFPNYSSELNVNALLLGDSALYLCASSLEIGYGYTFGSGTRLTVV.

The sample holds many counts of this clonotype. This sequence joins TRBV14 and TRBJ1-2; D unclear. This CDR3 region has 12 residues. The germline CDR1 and CDR2 sequences are SGHDN and FVKESK. The V end was cut by 4 bases, the J end by 5 bases, with 8 bases between. CDR3 region: CASSRDRYGYTF. CDR3 bases: TGTGCCAGCAGCCGCGATCGTTATGGCTACACCTTC.

This clonotype showed up many times. The gene calls are TRBV7-9 and TRBJ1-1, with 7 bases fitting TRBD1. Germline-derived CDR1 and CDR2 are SEHNR and FQNEAQ (reference sequence). This CDR3 is built from 15 residues. V gave up 5 bases and J gave up 4 bases; unmatched junction bases: 10. CDR3 sequence reads: CASSTNRGGGTEAFF. CDR3 nucleotide sequence: TGTGCCAGCAGCACAAACAGGGGCGGCGGCACTGAAGCTTTCTTT.

This clonotype was observed at least ten times. V is TRBV5-1 and J is TRBJ1-2; 11 bases map to TRBD1. Trimming took 0 bases from V and 2 from J; bases not matched to a gene: 3. CDR1 is SGHRS and CDR2 is YFSETQ in the germline V gene. The length of the CDR3 is 16 residues. The CDR3 DNA is TGCGCCAGCAGCTTGGCCTGGACAGGGGGCAACTATGGCTACACCTTC. This translates into CASSLAWTGGNYGYTF.

This clonotype was picked up many times. The CDR3 sequence: CASSLAASGGYEQYF. For the CDR3, the DNA is TGCGCCAGCAGCTTGGCGGCTAGCGGGGGGTACGAGCAGTACTTC. The chain is built from TRBV5-1 and TRBJ2-7, with 11 nucleotides matching TRBD2. This CDR3 contains 15 residues. Germline V gene sequence: CDR1 SGHRS, CDR2 YFSETQ. V lost 0 bases, J lost 4 bases, and 3 bases stayed unmatched.

This clonotype showed up many times. The genes are TRBV7-9 and TRBJ2-5; 9 positions match TRBD1. J was trimmed by 5 bases and V by 4 bases; bases with no gene match: 8. Germline CDR1 is SEHNR and CDR2 is FQNEAQ (reference sequence). This CDR3 contains 15 residues. The CDR3 loop reads CASSYEQGAMETQYF. As DNA, the CDR3 is TGTGCCAGCAGCTACGAACAGGGGGCAATGGAGACCCAGTACTTC.

The chain joins TRBV20-1 to TRBJ1-4; 8 nucleotides line up with TRBD1. CDR1 is DFQATT, CDR2 SNEGSKA, per germline (reference sequence). The CDR3 covers 14 residues. V lost 5 bases to trimming and J lost 4 bases; unmatched junction nucleotides: 6. The CDR3 DNA reads TGCAGTGCTCGGAGACAGGGGAATAATGAAAAACTGTTTTTT. The encoded protein is CSARRQGNNEKLFF.

The chain uses TRBV30 and TRBJ2-1; D is undetermined. V gave up 2 bases and J gave up 5 bases, with 7 bases separating them. There are 12 residues in the CDR3. CDR1 is GTSNPN and CDR2 is SVGIG in the germline V gene (reference sequence). CDR3 DNA sequence: TGTGCCTGGAGTCCCAGTAACAATGAGCAGTTCTTC. Protein sequence: CAWSPSNNEQFF.

The table lists this clonotype with many counts. This rearrangement joins TRBV9 to TRBJ2-3, with TRBD2 identical over 11 bases. The CDR3 has 15 residues. The germline V gene has CDR1 SGDLS and CDR2 YYNGEE. V trimming: 4 bases; J trimming: 3 bases; junction bases outside the gene matches: 4. DNA for the CDR3: TGTGCCAGCAGCCTTAGCGGGGGGGCAACAGATACGCAGTATTTT. Protein sequence: CASSLSGGATDTQYF.

This clonotype has a count of ten or more. The chain carries TRBV7-2 and TRBJ2-7, with D perhaps TRBD2 (5 bases). This CDR3 is built from 16 residues. Germline V gives CDR1 SGHTA, CDR2 FQGNSA. Trimming left V 1 base short and J 3 bases short, with 16 bases between. CDR3 sequence reads: CASSLVAGSAYYEQYF. For the CDR3, the DNA is TGTGCCAGCAGCTTAGTCGCGGGCTCGGCCTACTACGAGCAGTACTTC.